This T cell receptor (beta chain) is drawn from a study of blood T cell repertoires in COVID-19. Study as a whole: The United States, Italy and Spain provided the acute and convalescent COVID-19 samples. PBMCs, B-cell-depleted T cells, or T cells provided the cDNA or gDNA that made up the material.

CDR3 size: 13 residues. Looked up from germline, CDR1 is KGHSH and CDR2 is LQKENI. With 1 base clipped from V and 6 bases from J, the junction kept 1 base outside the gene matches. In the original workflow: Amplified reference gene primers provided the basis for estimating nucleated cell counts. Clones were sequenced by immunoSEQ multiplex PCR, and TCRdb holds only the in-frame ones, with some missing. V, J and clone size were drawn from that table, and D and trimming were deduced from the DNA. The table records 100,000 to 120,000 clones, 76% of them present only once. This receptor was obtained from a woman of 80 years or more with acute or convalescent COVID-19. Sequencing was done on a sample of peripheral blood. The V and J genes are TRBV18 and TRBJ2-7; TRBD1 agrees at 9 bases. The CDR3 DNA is TGTGCCAGCTCACCACGGACAGGGGCCGAGCAGTACTTC. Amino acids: CASSPRTGAEQYF.